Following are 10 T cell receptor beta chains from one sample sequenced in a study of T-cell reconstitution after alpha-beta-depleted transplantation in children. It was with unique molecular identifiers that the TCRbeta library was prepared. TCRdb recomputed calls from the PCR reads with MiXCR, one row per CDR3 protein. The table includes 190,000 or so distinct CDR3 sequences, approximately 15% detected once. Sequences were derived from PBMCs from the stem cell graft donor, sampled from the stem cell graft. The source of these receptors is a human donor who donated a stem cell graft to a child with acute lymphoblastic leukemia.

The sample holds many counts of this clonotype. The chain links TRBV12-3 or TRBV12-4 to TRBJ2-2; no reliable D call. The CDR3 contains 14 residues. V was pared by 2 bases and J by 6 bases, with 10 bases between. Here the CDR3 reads CASSLFRTAGELFF. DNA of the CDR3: TGTGCCAGCAGTTTATTCCGAACTGCCGGGGAGCTGTTTTTT.

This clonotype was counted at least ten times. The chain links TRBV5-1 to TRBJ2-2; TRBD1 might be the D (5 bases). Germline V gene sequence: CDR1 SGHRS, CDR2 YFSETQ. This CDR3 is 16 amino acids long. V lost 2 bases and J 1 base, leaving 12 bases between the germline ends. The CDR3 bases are TGCGCCAGCAGCTTAGTCAGGGATATGAACACCGGGGAGCTGTTTTTT. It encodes CASSLVRDMNTGELFF.

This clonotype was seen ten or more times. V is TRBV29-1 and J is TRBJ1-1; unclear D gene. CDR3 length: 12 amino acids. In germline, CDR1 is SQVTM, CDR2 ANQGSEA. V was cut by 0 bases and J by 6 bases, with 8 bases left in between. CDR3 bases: TGCAGCGTTGAAGATTCGGGGTCTGAAGCTTTCTTT. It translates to CSVEDSGSEAFF.

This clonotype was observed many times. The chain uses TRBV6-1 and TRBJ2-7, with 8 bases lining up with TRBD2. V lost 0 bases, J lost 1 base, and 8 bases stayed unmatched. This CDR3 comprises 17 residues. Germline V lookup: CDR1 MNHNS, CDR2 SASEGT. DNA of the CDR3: TGTGCCAGCAGTGAAGCCGCTGCGCGGGAGGTTTCCTACGAGCAGTACTTC. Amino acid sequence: CASSEAAAREVSYEQYF.

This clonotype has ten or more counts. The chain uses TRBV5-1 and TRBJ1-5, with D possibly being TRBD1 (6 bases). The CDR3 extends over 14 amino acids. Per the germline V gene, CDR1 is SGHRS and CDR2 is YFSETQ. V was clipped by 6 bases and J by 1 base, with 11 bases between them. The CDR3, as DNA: TGCGCCAGCACACCACAGGGAAGCAATCAGCCCCAGCATTTT. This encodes CASTPQGSNQPQHF.

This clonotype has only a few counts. CDR3 region: CASSTGTGVGTEAFF. The CDR3 DNA follows: TGTGCCAGCAGCACCGGGACAGGGGTGGGCACTGAAGCTTTCTTT. The chain joins TRBV5-4 to TRBJ1-1; 10 bases line up with TRBD1. Germline lookup yields CDR1 SGHNT and CDR2 YYREEE (reference sequence). The CDR3 has 15 residues. V dropped 4 bases and J dropped 4; count of bases not matched to a gene: 7.

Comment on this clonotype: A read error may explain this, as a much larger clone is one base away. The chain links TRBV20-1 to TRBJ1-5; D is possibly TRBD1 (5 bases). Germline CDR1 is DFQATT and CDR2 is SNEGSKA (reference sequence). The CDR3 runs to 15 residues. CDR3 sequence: CGARGGEGSNQPQHF. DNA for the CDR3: TGCGGTGCTAGAGGAGGGGAAGGAAGCAATCAGCCCCAGCATTTT.

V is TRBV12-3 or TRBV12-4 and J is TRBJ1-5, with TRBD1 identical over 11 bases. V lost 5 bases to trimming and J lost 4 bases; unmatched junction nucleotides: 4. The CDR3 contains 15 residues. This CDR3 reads CASSTGQGANQPQHF. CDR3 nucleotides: TGTGCCAGCAGTACCGGACAGGGGGCTAATCAGCCCCAGCATTTT.

The CDR3: CASSFGTSGRARHNEQFF. The CDR3 coding sequence is TGTGCCAGCAGCTTCGGGACTAGCGGGAGGGCAAGGCACAATGAGCAGTTCTTC. The rearrangement uses TRBV6-1 and TRBJ2-1; 16 nucleotides line up with TRBD2. In germline, CDR1 is MNHNS, CDR2 SASEGT. J gave up 5 bases and V 6 bases, and 10 bases lay outside the gene matches. CDR3 length equals 18 residues.

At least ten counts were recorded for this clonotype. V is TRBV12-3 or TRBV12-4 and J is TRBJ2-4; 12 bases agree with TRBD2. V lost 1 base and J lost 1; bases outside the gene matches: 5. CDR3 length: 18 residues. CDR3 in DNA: TGTGCCAGCAGTTTAGGACTAGCGGGAGTTGGGGCCAAAAACATTCAGTACTTC. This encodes CASSLGLAGVGAKNIQYF.